The 8 T cell receptor beta chains given below trace back to one sample, sequenced in a study of T cells after yellow fever vaccination. TCRdb ran MiXCR on the 5' RACE reads and lists one entry per CDR3 protein. In the table there are around 310,000 distinct CDR3 sequences, approximately 4.2% of which are singletons. This material consisted of PBMCs, taken 5 days after the yellow fever booster vaccination. The receptors were gathered from a man between 18 and 29 years old who received the YFV17D yellow fever vaccine.

V usage is TRBV5-4 and J usage is TRBJ2-1; D might be TRBD2 (6 bases). The V gene's germline CDR1 is SGHNT and CDR2 YYREEE (reference sequence). Trimming left V 4 bases short and J 6 bases short, with 14 bases between. CDR3 length: 14 residues. CDR3 loop: CASSPEGGANEQFF. CDR3 sequence (DNA): TGTGCCAGCAGCCCTGAGGGAGGAGCCAATGAGCAGTTCTTC. Drawing the rest from reference TRBV5-4 and TRBJ2-1, the complete variable domain is ETGVTQSPTHLIKTRGQQVTLRCSSQSGHNTVSWYQQALGQGPQFIFQYYREEENGRGNFPPRFSGLQFPNYSSELNVNALELDDSALYLCASSPEGGANEQFFGPGTRLTVL.

The rearrangement links TRBV7-9 to TRBJ1-1, with unresolved D. The CDR3 has 13 amino acids. The germline V gene has CDR1 SEHNR and CDR2 FQNEAQ (reference sequence). Trimming removed 1 base at V and 4 bases at J, with 7 bases between. The CDR3 is CASSLVRATEAFF. In nucleotides, the CDR3 is TGTGCCAGCAGCTTAGTAAGGGCCACTGAAGCTTTCTTT.

The chain employs TRBV3-1 and TRBJ1-4, with D hard to call. The CDR3 is 15 amino acids. Germline values: CDR1 LGHDT, CDR2 YNNKEL (reference sequence). With 1 base removed from V and 8 bases from J, the gap between germline ends came to 14 bases. In DNA form, the CDR3 reads TGTGCCAGCAGCCAAGGTTTAACCTCGGGAGAAAAACTGTTTTTT. It translates to CASSQGLTSGEKLFF.

This clonotype was seen ten or more times. The genes are TRBV12-3 or TRBV12-4 and TRBJ2-5; D might be TRBD2 (5 bases). Trimming took 4 bases from V and 4 from J, leaving 10 bases between them. This CDR3 comprises 13 residues. The CDR3 DNA reads as TGTGCCAGCAGTTGGACTTATGCAGAGACCCAGTACTTC. This translates into CASSWTYAETQYF.

This clonotype has just a few counts. This chain connects TRBV27 to TRBJ1-2; D not certain. The length of the CDR3 is 15 residues. Germline assignment: CDR1 MNHEY and CDR2 SMNVEV (reference sequence). V gave up 0 bases and J gave up 1 base, with 9 bases separating them. The CDR3 loop reads CASSLSLRGNYGYTF. For the CDR3, the DNA is TGTGCCAGCAGTTTATCATTGCGGGGTAACTATGGCTACACCTTC.

At least ten counts were recorded for this clonotype. The chain has TRBV28 and TRBJ2-5; the D gene is possibly TRBD2 (5 bases). Looked up from germline, CDR1 is MDHEN and CDR2 is SYDVKM. The CDR3 has 13 residues. Trimming left V 7 bases short and J 1 base short, with 10 bases between. CDR3 coding DNA: TGTGCCAGCAAGCGGTACACCCAAGAGACCCAGTACTTC. It encodes CASKRYTQETQYF.

This clonotype was counted between two and nine times. The V and J genes are TRBV15 and TRBJ2-1; no clear D gene. The germline CDR1 and CDR2 sequences are LNHNV and YYDKDF (reference sequence). Between the trimmed V and J ends, which lost 3 bases and 4 bases, there was a span of 13 bases. The CDR3 is 15 residues long. The DNA for the CDR3 is TGTGCCACCAGCAGTGTAGCCGGCGGTTACAATGAGCAGTTCTTC. It encodes CATSSVAGGYNEQFF.

The chain recombines TRBV9 with TRBJ1-6, with 7 bases matching TRBD1. The CDR3 runs to 15 residues. V was clipped by 3 bases and J by 8 bases; unmatched bases: 8. Germline CDR1 is SGDLS and CDR2 is YYNGEE. The CDR3 here is CASSATTTGDSPLHF. The DNA for the CDR3 is TGTGCCAGCAGCGCAACTACAACAGGGGATTCACCCCTCCACTTT.